This T cell receptor beta chain was captured by sequencing in a study of beta chain features in type 1 diabetes. Findings of the study overall: It was not settled here whether HLA type affects TCRB rearrangement. The study notes PCR might favor shorter templates equally in patients and controls. Cells that show high TCR expression could be over-represented by cDNA sequencing.

Each population that was sorted was more than 98% pure. Germline V gives CDR1 SGHRS, CDR2 YFSETQ. Trimming removed 0 bases at V and 7 bases at J, with 13 bases between. The CDR3 is 15 residues long. The whole isolated RNA underwent reverse transcription, so sequencing captured expressed TCRB transcripts. TCRdb keeps only in-frame clones here, not all; method: immunoSEQ multiplex PCR. This sample yields 300,000 to 400,000 clones, of which under 8.5% are seen a single time; roughly 0.44% belongs to the top ten. Concerning this clone: Its specificity is unknown.

The source of this sequence is a woman between 18 and 29 years old in good health. Specimen: central memory CD4+ T cells from blood. The V gene is TRBV5-1, the J gene TRBJ1-4; D ambiguous. CDR3: CASSLVPEAGEKLFF. The CDR3 DNA is TGCGCCAGCAGCTTGGTCCCGGAAGCGGGTGAAAAACTGTTTTTT.